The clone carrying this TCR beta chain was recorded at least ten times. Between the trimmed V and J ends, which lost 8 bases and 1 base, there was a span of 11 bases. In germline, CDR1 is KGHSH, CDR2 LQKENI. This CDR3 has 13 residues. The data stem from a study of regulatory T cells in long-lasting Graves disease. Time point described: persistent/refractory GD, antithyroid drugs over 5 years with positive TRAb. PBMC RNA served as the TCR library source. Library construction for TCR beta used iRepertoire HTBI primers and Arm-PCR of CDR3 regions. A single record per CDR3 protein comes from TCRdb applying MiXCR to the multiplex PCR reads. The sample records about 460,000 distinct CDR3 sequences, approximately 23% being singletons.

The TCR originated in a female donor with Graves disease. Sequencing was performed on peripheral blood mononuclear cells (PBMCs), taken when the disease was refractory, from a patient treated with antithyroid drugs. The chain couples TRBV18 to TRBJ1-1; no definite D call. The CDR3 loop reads CASSPGENTEAFF. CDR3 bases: TGTGCCAGCAGCCCCGGGGAGAACACTGAAGCTTTCTTT.